These 25 T cell receptor beta chains were sequenced from one sample in a study of T cell responses to AZD1222 COVID-19 vaccine. TCRdb's copy holds only in-frame clones and misses some; the assay was immunoSEQ multiplex PCR. Seen here are about 69,000 clones, roughly 83% observed once, and the top ten hold approximately 25%. The input for sequencing was peripheral blood, taken 28 days after the second AZD1222 dose. The receptors come from an adult who received the AZD1222 COVID-19 vaccine.

The chain combines TRBV15 with TRBJ1-2; D gene unclear. The V gene lost 3 bases and the J gene lost 4 bases, with 9 bases spanning the gap. CDR1 LNHNV and CDR2 YYDKDF come from the germline V gene (reference sequence). CDR3 length: 13 amino acids. The CDR3 protein is CATSRRGSYGYTF. Here the CDR3 DNA reads TGTGCCACCAGCAGGCGGGGTTCCTATGGCTACACCTTC.

The chain is built from TRBV9 and TRBJ1-5; D gene ambiguous. Germline V lookup: CDR1 SGDLS, CDR2 YYNGEE. The V end lost 0 bases, the J end lost 0 bases, and 4 bases lay between the germline ends. The CDR3 totals 14 residues. Here the CDR3 reads CASSVGRSNQPQHF. Written as DNA, the CDR3 is TGTGCCAGCAGCGTAGGGCGTAGCAATCAGCCCCAGCATTTT.

This chain uses TRBV3-1 (or the pseudogene TRBV3-2) with TRBJ2-3; 7 bases map to TRBD2. Per the germline V gene, CDR1 is LGHDT and CDR2 is YNNKEL (reference sequence). The J segment lost 5 bases and the V segment lost 1 base, leaving 6 bases of the junction unmatched. The CDR3 covers 15 residues. Here the CDR3 reads CASSQGAGRLDTQYF. In DNA form, the CDR3 reads TGTGCCAGCAGCCAAGGCGCCGGGAGGCTAGATACGCAGTATTTT.

This sequence joins TRBV18 and TRBJ2-7, with 7 bases fitting TRBD1. Per the germline V gene, CDR1 is KGHSH and CDR2 is LQKENI. After removal of 1 base from V and 5 bases from J, the junction contained 5 bases not matched to a gene. The CDR3 has 14 residues. The CDR3 sequence is CASSPRQGGNEQYF. The CDR3 nucleotides are TGTGCCAGCTCACCACGACAGGGCGGAAACGAGCAGTACTTC.

V usage is TRBV6-1 and J usage is TRBJ1-5; a possible D gene is TRBD1 (6 bases). With 0 bases removed from V and 4 bases from J, the gap between germline ends came to 10 bases. Per the germline V gene, CDR1 is MNHNS and CDR2 is SASEGT. This CDR3 contains 15 residues. This chain's CDR3 is CASSEAQGRNQPQHF. The CDR3, as DNA: TGTGCCAGCAGTGAAGCCCAGGGGCGTAATCAGCCCCAGCATTTT.

Remarks on this clone: Within the sample, other DNA sequences also encode this same CDR3. This chain connects TRBV30 to TRBJ1-5; D is unresolved. Deletions cut 0 bases from V and 0 bases from J, with 3 bases between. This CDR3 has 13 residues. CDR1 is GTSNPN and CDR2 is SVGIG in the germline V gene (reference sequence). The CDR3 is CAWSVDSNQPQHF. In DNA form, the CDR3 reads TGTGCCTGGAGTGTGGATAGCAATCAGCCCCAGCATTTT.

The chain couples TRBV5-4 to TRBJ1-2; a weak D match, TRBD1 (6 bases). Trimming removed 1 base at V and 2 bases at J, with 12 bases between. The CDR3 totals 15 residues. Per germline, CDR1 SGHNT and CDR2 YYREEE (reference sequence). CDR3 in DNA: TGTGCCAGCAGCTTGTACGGGGGGGCCAACTATGGCTACACCTTC. The encoded protein is CASSLYGGANYGYTF.

V and J are TRBV5-1 and TRBJ2-3; 9 bases match TRBD2. With V trimmed by 4 bases and J by 1 base, 7 bases remained unmatched. In germline, CDR1 is SGHRS, CDR2 YFSETQ. The CDR3 totals 16 residues. CDR3 residues: CASSPSLAGGTDTQYF. In DNA, the CDR3 is TGCGCCAGCAGCCCCAGCTTAGCGGGGGGCACAGATACGCAGTATTTT.

The table lists this clone with a count of one. In nucleotides, the CDR3 is TGTGCCAGCAGCTACACTAGCACAGATACGCAGTATTTT. This translates into CASSYTSTDTQYF. The V call is TRBV5-5, the J call TRBJ2-3, with D hard to call. The germline V and J ends were trimmed by 3 bases and 0 bases, with 5 bases remaining between them. Germline CDR1 reads SGHKS; CDR2 reads YYEKEE (reference sequence). This CDR3 region has 13 residues.

The chain joins TRBV15 to TRBJ1-1; D remains ambiguous. Trimming pared 0 bases from V and 8 bases from J, leaving 7 bases between. CDR3 length: 12 residues. In germline, CDR1 is LNHNV, CDR2 YYDKDF (reference sequence). The CDR3 reads CATSREEGEAFF. CDR3 DNA sequence: TGTGCCACCAGCAGAGAGGAAGGGGAAGCTTTCTTT.

This chain joins TRBV12-3 or TRBV12-4 and TRBJ1-1; D is undetermined. V lost 3 bases to trimming and J lost 9 bases, with 11 bases between them. This CDR3 is 12 amino acids long. The DNA of the CDR3 is TGTGCCAGCAGTTTTCGGGTAAAACAAGCTTTCTTT. Amino acids: CASSFRVKQAFF.

The chain links TRBV6-1 to TRBJ1-2; D unclear. Germline V gives CDR1 MNHNS, CDR2 SASEGT. V was shortened by 2 bases and J by 4 bases, with 11 bases between the two germline ends. This CDR3 is built from 14 residues. CDR3 nucleotide sequence: TGTGCCAGCAGTGAACGGGGAGAAGGCTATGGCTACACCTTC. This encodes CASSERGEGYGYTF.

The chain carries TRBV24-1 and TRBJ2-1; maybe TRBD1 (6 bases). CDR3 length equals 13 residues. Trimming cost V 11 bases and J 8 bases, with 18 bases left between them. CDR1 and CDR2 from the germline V gene are KGHDR and SFDVKD. The CDR3 here is CANTADKGDEQFF. The DNA of the CDR3 is TGTGCCAATACAGCGGATAAGGGGGATGAGCAGTTCTTC.

The DNA for the CDR3 is TGTGCCAGCATTCGACAGGGGGCGAACACCGGGGAGCTGTTTTTT. Translation: CASIRQGANTGELFF. V is TRBV6-5 and J is TRBJ2-2, with 9 bases identical to TRBD1. The CDR3 covers 15 residues. The V and J ends lost 7 bases and 0 bases, in that order; junction bases with no gene match: 3. CDR1 is MNHEY, CDR2 SVGAGI, per germline.

The chain combines TRBV7-9 with TRBJ2-1, with D maybe TRBD1 (6 bases). Trimming removed 5 bases at V and 4 bases at J, with 15 bases between. The CDR3 consists of 15 residues. Germline lookup yields CDR1 SEHNR and CDR2 FQNEAQ (reference sequence). The CDR3 nucleotides are TGTGCCAGCAGCCCTGGGGGCCAGGGGTACAATGAGCAGTTCTTC. Protein sequence: CASSPGGQGYNEQFF.

J is TRBJ2-7 and V is TRBV27, with D possibly matching TRBD1 (6 bases). The CDR3 sequence is 13 residues long. Trimming stripped 7 bases from V and 3 bases from J, with 13 bases between. Germline CDR1 MNHEY, CDR2 SMNVEV (reference sequence). The CDR3 is CASMDYRDYEQYF. CDR3 nucleotides: TGTGCCAGCATGGATTACAGGGACTACGAGCAGTACTTC.

The chain joins TRBV2 to TRBJ2-2; 12 nucleotides match TRBD2. The V segment lost 5 bases and the J segment 0 bases; nucleotides outside the gene matches: 10. CDR1 SNHLY and CDR2 FYNNEI come from the germline V gene. CDR3 length equals 19 residues. The CDR3: CASSNTGTSGLANTGELFF. The CDR3 region has the DNA TGTGCCAGCAGTAATACCGGGACTAGCGGGCTTGCGAACACCGGGGAGCTGTTTTTT.

The chain carries TRBV18 and TRBJ1-1; a possible D gene is TRBD1 (5 bases). The CDR3 extends over 14 amino acids. V lost 3 bases and J 3 bases, leaving 11 bases between the germline ends. CDR1 and CDR2 from the germline V gene are KGHSH and LQKENI. CDR3 region: CASSPGGEDTEAFF. The CDR3 coding sequence is TGTGCCAGCTCACCCGGAGGGGAGGACACTGAAGCTTTCTTT.

This rearrangement joins TRBV9 to TRBJ2-3; no clear D gene. This CDR3 has 12 residues. CDR1 SGDLS and CDR2 YYNGEE come from the germline V gene. V was shortened by 0 bases and J by 6 bases, with 5 bases between the two germline ends. The CDR3 DNA reads as TGTGCCAGCAGCGTAGTCTTGGATACGCAGTATTTT. Its protein product is CASSVVLDTQYF.

The CDR3, as DNA: TGCGCCAGCAGAAGGACTAGCAGCACAGATACGCAGTATTTT. Its translation is CASRRTSSTDTQYF. The J gene is TRBJ2-3, the V gene TRBV5-1; 8 bases align to TRBD2. V was clipped by 5 bases and J by 0 bases; unmatched bases: 2. The CDR3 runs 14 residues. Germline V gene lookup returns CDR1 SGHRS and CDR2 YFSETQ.

V gene TRBV9 combines with J gene TRBJ2-7; D remains unclear. Trimming pared 6 bases from V and 9 bases from J, leaving 19 bases between. The CDR3 spans 13 residues. CDR1 SGDLS and CDR2 YYNGEE come from the germline V gene. CDR3 region: CASTRDGAPRQYF. The CDR3 coding sequence is TGTGCCAGCACCCGCGACGGAGCCCCCCGGCAGTACTTC.

The chain carries TRBV11-2 and TRBJ2-5; D uncertain. Trimming stripped 5 bases from V and 0 bases from J, with 16 bases between. In germline, CDR1 is SGHAT, CDR2 FQNNGV. The CDR3 totals 16 residues. The CDR3 DNA reads TGTGCCAGCAGCCTCCGGGCCTATCAGTACCAAGAGACCCAGTACTTC. It codes for CASSLRAYQYQETQYF.

The sample holds one count of this clone. The chain links TRBV27 to TRBJ1-5; the D is unclear. Trimming took off 2 bases at V and 3 bases at J, with 11 bases between the two ends. The CDR3 totals 15 residues. Germline loops: CDR1 MNHEY, CDR2 SMNVEV (reference sequence). The chain's CDR3 is CASSLKSQVNQPQHF. The CDR3 nucleotides read TGTGCCAGCAGTTTAAAGTCGCAGGTCAATCAGCCCCAGCATTTT.

The V and J genes are TRBV14 and TRBJ1-2; TRBD1 is a possible D gene (5 bases). There are 16 residues in the CDR3. Germline V gene lookup returns CDR1 SGHDN and CDR2 FVKESK. The V and J ends lost 1 base and 7 bases respectively, with 19 bases between them. DNA of the CDR3: TGTGCCAGCAGCCAAGCTTCGGGACTCCTAACTATTGGCTACACCTTC. This gives the protein CASSQASGLLTIGYTF.

This clone was detected a few times. V is TRBV19 and J is TRBJ1-2; no reliable D call. Trimming removed 1 base at V and 4 bases at J, with 10 bases between. Per germline, CDR1 LNHDA and CDR2 SQIVND (reference sequence). There are 14 residues in the CDR3. CDR3 amino acids: CASSIGGYGYGYTF. The CDR3 region has the DNA TGTGCCAGTAGTATAGGAGGCTACGGCTATGGCTACACCTTC.